The 10 T cell receptor beta chains below were found in one sample sequenced in a study of blood T cell repertoires in COVID-19. Some clones are missing from TCRdb's copy, which holds only in-frame ones; the method was immunoSEQ multiplex PCR. Counted here are 250,000 or so clones, around four fifths occurring once; the ten biggest clones make up around 2%. Sequencing was done on a sample of peripheral blood. These receptors came from an elderly woman with acute or convalescent COVID-19.

This clone has only one observation. This chain connects TRBV6-2 or TRBV6-3 to TRBJ1-1, with 8 bases fitting TRBD1. CDR1 is MNHEY, CDR2 SVGEGT, per germline. The V gene end was trimmed by 5 bases and the J gene end by 4 bases; junction bases not matched to a gene: 6. This CDR3 contains 14 residues. Here the CDR3 reads CASSRQGSATEAFF. In DNA form, the CDR3 reads TGTGCCAGCAGTAGACAGGGGAGTGCCACTGAAGCTTTCTTT.

V and J are TRBV2 and TRBJ1-6; D perhaps matches TRBD1 (6 bases). The germline V gene encodes CDR1 SNHLY and CDR2 FYNNEI. The CDR3 sequence is 15 residues long. The V end was cut by 7 bases, the J end by 9 bases, with 19 bases between. This CDR3 reads CASNKDRLLGSPLHF. The CDR3 DNA follows: TGTGCCAGCAACAAAGACAGGCTCTTGGGTTCACCCCTCCACTTT.

V is TRBV11-2 and J is TRBJ1-1; D uncertain. The V and J ends lost 2 bases and 1 base respectively, with 5 bases between them. The CDR3 has 13 residues. The germline V gene encodes CDR1 SGHAT and CDR2 FQNNGV. CDR3 in DNA: TGTGCCAGCAGCTTACCGGGGAACACTGAAGCTTTCTTT. Translating gives CASSLPGNTEAFF.

The V and J genes are TRBV4-1 and TRBJ2-3, with D perhaps matching TRBD2 (7 bases). The V end was cut by 0 bases, the J end by 9 bases, with 13 bases between. The CDR3 is 14 residues long. Germline CDR1 MGHRA, CDR2 YSYEKL. The CDR3 DNA reads TGCGCCAGCAGCCAAGATCGCGGGGGCGGAACGCAGTATTTT. The encoded protein is CASSQDRGGGTQYF.

V usage is TRBV19 and J usage is TRBJ2-3, with no clear D. The germline gives CDR1 LNHDA, CDR2 SQIVND (reference sequence). The CDR3 consists of 15 residues. Trimming took off 3 bases at V and 4 bases at J, with 14 bases between the two ends. Written as DNA, the CDR3 is TGTGCCAGTAGTATCTGGGCGAAGGCTTCAGATACGCAGTATTTT. This gives the protein CASSIWAKASDTQYF.

As concerns this clone: At one end the junction does not follow the germline gene, possibly because of a read error. J is TRBJ2-7 and V is TRBV14; TRBD2 agrees at 7 bases. The germline V gene has CDR1 SGHDN and CDR2 FVKESK. This CDR3 has 12 residues. CDR3: CASSQDQRGPPF. The CDR3 DNA reads TGTGCCAGCAGCCAAGATCAGCGGGGTCCACCCTTC.

CDR3 in DNA: TGTGCAAGTCGCTTCAATACTAGCGGGATTACAATGAGCTATAAGCAGTTCTTC. Its protein product is CASRFNTSGITMSYKQFF. V usage is TRBV12-2 and J usage is TRBJ2-1; TRBD2 is taken as the D call from the table, unchecked against the DNA. TRBV12-2 is deemed a pseudogene. The CDR3 is made up of 18 amino acids.

The gene calls are TRBV7-2 and TRBJ2-3; 8 nucleotides line up with TRBD2. V lost 5 bases to trimming and J lost 1 base; unmatched junction nucleotides: 5. The CDR3 runs to 15 residues. Germline CDR1 reads SGHTA; CDR2 reads FQGNSA. The CDR3, as DNA: TGTGCCAGCAGCCACGGGGGGGCCGGCACAGATACGCAGTATTTT. Its protein is CASSHGGAGTDTQYF.

The genes are TRBV7-2 and TRBJ2-7, with TRBD1 matching over 7 bases. The J segment lost 5 bases and the V segment lost 4 bases, leaving 5 bases of the junction unmatched. Germline CDR1 is SGHTA and CDR2 is FQGNSA. The CDR3 totals 13 residues. CDR3 sequence: CASSSTGLHEQYF. DNA for the CDR3: TGTGCCAGCAGCTCGACAGGGCTCCACGAGCAGTACTTC.

The gene calls are TRBV11-2 and TRBJ2-3, with no clear D. Germline V gives CDR1 SGHAT, CDR2 FQNNGV. Trimming removed 1 base from V and 0 bases from J, with 20 bases in between. The CDR3 runs to 19 residues. The CDR3 spells CASSLGNLRYIRSTDTQYF. The CDR3 DNA sequence: TGTGCCAGCAGCTTAGGAAACCTACGGTATATACGCAGCACAGATACGCAGTATTTT.